This T cell receptor beta chain was captured by sequencing in a study of OX40 agonist ivuxolimab in advanced cancers. The data were produced by immunoSEQ multiplex PCR, yet TCRdb's version contains in-frame clones alone and is incomplete. The data show fewer than 100,000 clones, approximately 90% seen once. This clone was seen once. Deletions cut 4 bases from V and 5 bases from J, with 20 bases between. There are 16 residues in the CDR3. CDR1 is SGDLS, CDR2 YYNGEE, per germline. This chain joins TRBV9 and TRBJ2-3; D may correspond to TRBD1 or TRBD2 (6 bases each). The sequencing here drew on CD4+ or CD8+ T cells sorted from blood, taken in a trial of the OX40 agonist ivuxolimab. This receptor was taken from an adult with an advanced solid tumor such as melanoma, head and neck, liver or kidney cancer. This chain's CDR3 is CASSPRGSGSEDTQYF. The CDR3 DNA follows: TGTGCCAGCAGCCCCAGGGGTAGCGGCTCGGAAGATACGCAGTATTTT.